The 27 T cell receptor beta chains below were found in one sample sequenced in a study of shared clonotypes between healthy human individuals. Repertoires were generated with immunoSEQ multiplex PCR, while TCRdb's copy carries only in-frame clones and drops some. The table lists under 2,500,000 clones, 90% to 96% of them singletons, with less than 0.15% in the top ten. The material sequenced was naive CD4+ T cells sorted from blood. Subset denoted: CD45RA+ positively selected. These TCRs come from a man aged 18 to 30 in good health.

CDR3 sequence reads: CASSDPRTGHTEAFF. The DNA of the CDR3 is TGTGCCAGTAGTGATCCCCGGACAGGGCACACTGAAGCTTTCTTT. V is TRBV19 and J is TRBJ1-1, with 8 bases aligning to TRBD1. The CDR3 extends over 15 amino acids. Germline CDR1 is LNHDA and CDR2 is SQIVND (reference sequence). V lost 5 bases, J lost 3 bases, and 8 bases stayed unmatched.

J is TRBJ1-6 and V is TRBV6-5; D is unresolved. Per the germline V gene, CDR1 is MNHEY and CDR2 is SVGAGI. V was clipped by 0 bases and J by 7 bases, with 4 bases between them. The CDR3 length is 13 residues. The CDR3 DNA reads as TGTGCCAGCAGTTACTCGGTGAATTCACCCCTCCACTTT. Its protein product is CASSYSVNSPLHF.

In regard to this clone: Distinct nucleotide sequences in the sample also encode this CDR3. The chain has TRBV20-1 and TRBJ2-5, with D unclear. V was shortened by 3 bases and J by 5 bases, with 7 bases between the two germline ends. CDR3 size: 11 residues. Germline loops: CDR1 DFQATT, CDR2 SNEGSKA (reference sequence). This chain's CDR3 is CSARYQETQYF. The CDR3 DNA follows: TGCAGTGCTAGGTATCAGGAGACCCAGTACTTC.

The rearrangement links TRBV9 to TRBJ2-7; TRBD2 aligns across 15 bases. The CDR3 has 18 amino acids. With V trimmed by 4 bases and J by 6 bases, 14 bases remained unmatched. CDR1 and CDR2 from the germline V gene are SGDLS and YYNGEE. The CDR3 region is CASSLGLAGGPSPSEQYF. Written as DNA, the CDR3 is TGTGCCAGCAGCCTCGGACTAGCGGGAGGGCCAAGCCCCTCCGAGCAGTACTTC.

The chain is built from TRBV9 and TRBJ2-2; TRBD1 aligns across 7 bases. V trimming: 4 bases; J trimming: 4 bases; junction bases outside the gene matches: 4. The CDR3 loop spans 14 amino acids. The germline CDR1 and CDR2 sequences are SGDLS and YYNGEE. The DNA for the CDR3 is TGTGCCAGCAGCCCCACAGGGGTCACCGGGGAGCTGTTTTTT. Amino acid sequence: CASSPTGVTGELFF. The complete variable domain, with remaining parts taken from reference TRBV9 and TRBJ2-2, reads DSGVTQTPKHLITATGQRVTLRCSPRSGDLSVYWYQQSLDQGLQFLIQYYNGEERAKGNILERFSAQQFPDLHSELNLSSLELGDSALYFCASSPTGVTGELFFGEGSRLTVL.

The gene calls are TRBV5-1 and TRBJ2-1; 11 positions match TRBD2. CDR3 length equals 15 residues. Germline loops: CDR1 SGHRS, CDR2 YFSETQ. The V segment lost 3 bases and the J segment 8 bases; nucleotides outside the gene matches: 7. The CDR3 DNA follows: TGCGCCAGCAGCTATGTAGCGGGAGGGCCTGATGAGCAGTTCTTC. Its protein product is CASSYVAGGPDEQFF.

The chain carries TRBV2 and TRBJ2-7; 11 bases are shared with TRBD1. This CDR3 spans 15 amino acids. Germline V lookup: CDR1 SNHLY, CDR2 FYNNEI. J lost 4 bases, V lost 3 bases, and 5 bases had no gene match. The CDR3 is CASSDGQGAVYEQYF. For the CDR3, the DNA is TGTGCCAGCAGTGACGGACAGGGGGCTGTATACGAGCAGTACTTC.

The J gene is TRBJ2-7, the V gene TRBV5-1, with no clear D. This CDR3 contains 14 residues. The germline V and J ends were trimmed by 3 bases and 0 bases, with 10 bases remaining between them. CDR1 and CDR2 from the germline V gene are SGHRS and YFSETQ. The CDR3 loop reads CASSSDPSSYEQYF. The DNA of the CDR3 is TGCGCCAGCAGCTCAGACCCAAGCTCCTACGAGCAGTACTTC. The full variable domain, rest sourced from reference TRBV5-1 and TRBJ2-7, is KAGVTQTPRYLIKTRGQQVTLSCSPISGHRSVSWYQQTPGQGLQFLFEYFSETQRNKGNFPGRFSGRQFSNSRSEMNVSTLELGDSALYLCASSSDPSSYEQYFGPGTRLTVT.

This chain uses TRBV2 with TRBJ2-2; 9 bases line up with TRBD2. Per germline, CDR1 SNHLY and CDR2 FYNNEI. V lost 6 bases to trimming and J lost 4 bases; unmatched junction nucleotides: 6. CDR3 length: 15 amino acids. CDR3 coding DNA: TGTGCCAGCAGCCCGGGACTAGCCTCCACCGGGGAGCTGTTTTTT. Protein sequence: CASSPGLASTGELFF.

The chain uses TRBV28 and TRBJ2-1; 9 nucleotides agree with TRBD2. Germline V gives CDR1 MDHEN, CDR2 SYDVKM. The V segment lost 7 bases and the J segment 7 bases; nucleotides outside the gene matches: 11. The CDR3 covers 15 residues. The DNA of the CDR3 is TGTGCCAGCACCCTAACAGCGGGGGGAGGGAATGAGCAGTTCTTC. Translation gives CASTLTAGGGNEQFF.

The J gene is TRBJ2-3, the V gene TRBV19; 7 positions agree with TRBD2. Germline CDR1 LNHDA, CDR2 SQIVND (reference sequence). CDR3 size: 16 residues. J lost 4 bases, V lost 4 bases, and 11 bases had no gene match. DNA of the CDR3: TGTGCCAGTAGTAGTTTCAAGCGGGACGGGTCAGATACGCAGTATTTT. Encoded protein: CASSSFKRDGSDTQYF.

The V and J genes are TRBV6-5 and TRBJ2-7; 11 bases agree with TRBD1. The CDR3 totals 13 residues. The V segment lost 7 bases and the J segment 12 bases; nucleotides outside the gene matches: 11. Germline CDR1 and CDR2: MNHEY and SVGAGI. This chain's CDR3 is CASNKDRGRVLYF. CDR3 nucleotides: TGTGCCAGCAATAAGGACAGGGGGCGAGTTCTGTACTTC.

For this clone: This same CDR3 is encoded by further DNA sequences in the sample. The chain joins TRBV29-1 to TRBJ2-7; D not resolved. The CDR3 is made up of 11 amino acids. Trimming cost V 3 bases and J 3 bases, with 6 bases left between them. Per the germline V gene, CDR1 is SQVTM and CDR2 is ANQGSEA. The chain's CDR3 is CSVERSYEQYF. The DNA for the CDR3 is TGCAGCGTTGAGAGGAGCTACGAGCAGTACTTC.

The chain carries TRBV6-5 and TRBJ2-1, with TRBD2 identical over 8 bases. The CDR3 has 15 amino acids. The trim removed 2 bases at V and 6 bases at J, leaving 6 bases unmatched. Germline loops: CDR1 MNHEY, CDR2 SVGAGI. DNA for the CDR3: TGTGCCAGCAGTTACACGGGGGGGGCGGGCAATGAGCAGTTCTTC. It is translated as CASSYTGGAGNEQFF.

The gene calls are TRBV4-2 and TRBJ1-1; 7 bases map to TRBD1. After removal of 9 bases from V and 7 bases from J, the junction contained 11 bases not matched to a gene. The V gene's germline CDR1 is LGHNA and CDR2 YNFKEQ. The CDR3 consists of 13 residues. The CDR3 loop is CASTGTDNLEAFF. The CDR3, as DNA: TGTGCCAGTACCGGGACAGACAACCTTGAAGCTTTCTTT.

The chain joins TRBV28 to TRBJ1-6; 11 nucleotides match TRBD1. V lost 7 bases, J lost 7 bases, and 3 bases stayed unmatched. CDR3 length: 14 residues. Germline-derived CDR1 and CDR2 are MDHEN and SYDVKM. The CDR3 DNA follows: TGTGCCAGCATAAGGACAGGGGGCAATTCACCCCTCCACTTT. Amino acids: CASIRTGGNSPLHF.

Concerning this clone itself: Other DNA sequences in the same sample also yield this CDR3. V and J are TRBV18 and TRBJ2-6; D call uncertain. V lost 3 bases and J lost 0, with 6 bases in between. Germline values: CDR1 KGHSH, CDR2 LQKENI. The CDR3 is 15 amino acids. The CDR3: CASSPQDSGANVLTF. CDR3 bases: TGTGCCAGCTCACCCCAAGACTCTGGGGCCAACGTCCTGACTTTC. Full variable domain (missing parts from reference TRBV18 and TRBJ2-6): NAGVMQNPRHLVRRRGQEARLRCSPMKGHSHVYWYRQLPEEGLKFMVYLQKENIIDESGMPKERFSAEFPKEGPSILRIQQVVRGDSAAYFCASSPQDSGANVLTFGAGSRLTVL.

CDR3 region: CASSEASSGGGQETQYF. The CDR3 DNA reads as TGTGCCAGCAGCGAGGCCTCTAGCGGGGGGGGCCAAGAGACCCAGTACTTC. The chain links TRBV7-2 to TRBJ2-5; 12 bases fit TRBD2. V lost 5 bases, J lost 1 base, and 8 bases stayed unmatched. Germline loops: CDR1 SGHTA, CDR2 FQGNSA. The CDR3 consists of 17 residues.

The chain employs TRBV5-4 and TRBJ2-7; 10 bases are a match to TRBD1. CDR1 is SGHNT and CDR2 is YYREEE in the germline V gene (reference sequence). The CDR3 contains 15 residues. With V trimmed by 5 bases and J by 4 bases, 9 bases remained unmatched. CDR3 in amino acids: CASSLPGQGLYEQYF. The DNA of the CDR3 is TGTGCCAGCAGTCTTCCGGGACAGGGGTTGTACGAGCAGTACTTC.

J is TRBJ2-2 and V is TRBV10-2; D is undetermined. This CDR3 comprises 14 residues. Germline V gene lookup returns CDR1 WSHSY and CDR2 SAAADI. V was cut by 4 bases and J by 0 bases, with 6 bases left in between. The CDR3 bases are TGCGCCAGCAGTGTTAGCCCGAACACCGGGGAGCTGTTTTTT. Amino acid sequence: CASSVSPNTGELFF.

The J gene is TRBJ2-3, the V gene TRBV27; D may match TRBD1 or TRBD2 (6 bases each). V was cut by 6 bases and J by 4 bases, with 17 bases left in between. Germline lookup yields CDR1 MNHEY and CDR2 SMNVEV (reference sequence). The CDR3 runs to 15 residues. This CDR3 is CASSPRGPGADTQYF. CDR3 nucleotide sequence: TGTGCCAGCAGCCCCCGGGGGCCTGGAGCAGATACGCAGTATTTT.

The V gene is TRBV4-1, the J gene TRBJ1-6, with D unresolved. This CDR3 contains 18 residues. The V end lost 0 bases, the J end lost 0 bases, and 12 bases lay between the germline ends. Germline loops: CDR1 MGHRA, CDR2 YSYEKL. CDR3 loop: CASSQESIMASYNSPLHF. The CDR3 DNA reads TGCGCCAGCAGCCAAGAATCTATCATGGCCTCCTATAATTCACCCCTCCACTTT.

The V gene is TRBV4-1, the J gene TRBJ2-5; 13 positions agree with TRBD2. The CDR3 contains 17 residues. Trimming removed 0 bases from V and 4 bases from J; junction bases left unmatched: 5. In germline, CDR1 is MGHRA, CDR2 YSYEKL. The CDR3 region is CASSQETSGGPLETQYF. The CDR3 coding sequence is TGCGCCAGCAGCCAAGAGACTAGCGGGGGGCCCTTAGAGACCCAGTACTTC.

V gene TRBV15 combines with J gene TRBJ1-5; TRBD1 is a possible D gene (6 bases). The CDR3 consists of 15 residues. V was cut by 5 bases and J by 1 base, with 12 bases left in between. In germline, CDR1 is LNHNV, CDR2 YYDKDF (reference sequence). In DNA form, the CDR3 reads TGTGCCACCAGCGTGCAAACAGGGAGCAATCAGCCCCAGCATTTT. The encoded protein is CATSVQTGSNQPQHF.

The gene calls are TRBV25-1 and TRBJ2-7; tentative D call: TRBD2 (6 bases). V was cut by 7 bases and J by 5 bases, with 12 bases left in between. Germline V gene sequence: CDR1 MGHDK, CDR2 SYGVNS. The CDR3 is 12 amino acids. Here the CDR3 DNA reads TGTGCCAGCACCTCCCCGGGGGACGAGCAGTACTTC. As protein: CASTSPGDEQYF.

This rearrangement joins TRBV27 to TRBJ1-4; 9 nucleotides agree with TRBD1. The CDR3 spans 14 residues. The trim removed 6 bases at V and 8 bases at J, leaving 7 bases unmatched. In germline, CDR1 is MNHEY, CDR2 SMNVEV (reference sequence). The CDR3 nucleotides read TGTGCCAGCAGCCCCGGGACAGGGTCGGAAAAACTGTTTTTT. Translation: CASSPGTGSEKLFF. The whole variable domain, remainder taken from reference TRBV27 and TRBJ1-4, is EAQVTQNPRYLITVTGKKLTVTCSQNMNHEYMSWYRQDPGLGLRQIYYSMNVEVTDKGDVPEGYKVSRKEKRNFPLILESPSPNQTSLYFCASSPGTGSEKLFFGSGTQLSVL.

The chain is built from TRBV7-2 and TRBJ1-6; no definite D call. Trimming took off 8 bases at V and 10 bases at J, with 12 bases between the two ends. Germline values: CDR1 SGHTA, CDR2 FQGNSA. This CDR3 is built from 12 residues. The CDR3 DNA is TGTGCCAGCGCCTACGTGGAATCACCCCTCCACTTT. It translates to CASAYVESPLHF.